The clone carrying this T cell receptor beta chain has a count of ten or more. This sample's time point: patch test 2, 6 weeks after DPC sensitization. Treatment specified: therapeutic diphenylcyclopropenone sensitization with weekly scalp DPC. TCRdb redid the calling of the RACE reads with MiXCR, one entry per CDR3 protein. This sample carries some 82,000 distinct CDR3 sequences, less than 8.5% of them seen once, and the ten largest clones take 1.3%. The record originates from a study of human T cells and chemical hapten exposure. V was shortened by 0 bases and J by 9 bases, with 12 bases between the two germline ends. This CDR3 spans 14 amino acids. In germline, CDR1 is MNHEY, CDR2 SVGAGI.

This receptor was identified in a woman aged 30 to 39 with alopecia areata. Some clones in this sample may be carry-over from other donors' samples. V usage is TRBV6-5 and J usage is TRBJ2-1; D remains unclear. This specimen was whole blood, taken in connection with sensitization to the hapten diphenylcyclopropenone (DPC). CDR3 protein: CASSYSTLEFEQFF. Here the CDR3 DNA reads TGTGCCAGCAGTTACTCAACCCTAGAGTTTGAGCAGTTCTTC.